Listed below are T cell receptor beta chains from one sample, sequenced in a study of tumor and adjacent non-tumor tissue in lung cancer. TCRdb redid the calling of the multiplex PCR reads with MiXCR, one entry per CDR3 protein. The data show 70,000 to 90,000 distinct CDR3 sequences, over 80% seen once. The specimen was lung tumor tissue. These TCRs come from a woman in her forties or fifties with non-small cell lung cancer. Both conserved end residues are part of each CDR3. The D gene is left open where the match is weak. A clone size is listed for some rows: how often the clone was seen (once, few, many), or a class if it is expanded.

CDR3,DNA,J,V,D,size
CASSHRLYEQYF,TGTGCCAGCAGTCACCGACTTTACGAGCAATACTTC,TRBJ2-7,TRBV6-6,NA,NA
CAWSSGQPLDEQYF,TGTGCCTGGAGTAGTGGACAGCCCCTCGACGAGCAGTACTTC,TRBJ2-7,TRBV30,NA,NA
CASSGISGSINEQFF,TGTGCCAGCAGCGGGATTAGCGGGAGCATCAATGAGCAGTTCTTC,TRBJ2-1,TRBV28,TRBD2,NA
CSVDTQDLQLF,TGCAGCGTTGACACCCAGGACCTCCAGTTATTC,TRBJ2-1,TRBV29-1,NA,NA
CSVSDSGFSCEQYF,TGCAGTGTATCGGACAGTGGGTTTTCCTGCGAGCAGTACTTC,TRBJ2-7,TRBV20-1,NA,NA
CSAHQTDREHGYTF,TGCAGTGCTCACCAAACTGACAGGGAACATGGCTACACCTTC,TRBJ1-2,TRBV20-1,TRBD1,NA
CSVVHIETQYF,TGCAGCGTTGTCCATATAGAGACCCAGTACTTC,TRBJ2-5,TRBV29-1,NA,few
CSARGQRVDSFYEQYF,TGCAGTGCTAGAGGCCAGAGGGTGGACAGCTTCTACGAGCAGTACTTC,TRBJ2-7,TRBV20-1,NA,NA
CSARVLLEGELPF,TGCAGTGCTAGAGTCCTCCTCGAGGGGGAACTGCCTTTT,TRBJ2-2,TRBV20-1,NA,NA
CASSHVRQRSTGEVFF,TGTGCCAGCAGTCACGTAAGACAGCGAAGCACCGGGGAGGTGTTTTTT,TRBJ2-2,TRBV6-5,NA,NA
CSARDSTSGSIDTQYF,TGCAGCGCCCGTGACTCAACTAGCGGAAGCATAGATACGCAGTATTTT,TRBJ2-3,TRBV29-1,TRBD2,NA
CSVSKGWDTEASF,TGCAGCGTCTCCAAGGGGTGGGACACAGAAGCTTCCTTT,TRBJ1-1,TRBV29-1,NA,NA
CTVADRELFF,TGCACTGTGGCAGACAGGGAGCTGTTTTTT,TRBJ2-2,TRBV20-1,NA,once
CASNSTDTDMNTEAFF,TGTGCCAGCAATTCCACGGATACGGATATGAACACTGAAGCTTTCTTT,TRBJ1-1,TRBV19,NA,NA
CASNLGRVAGENEQFF,TGTGCCAGCAATTTAGGAAGAGTAGCGGGAGAGAATGAGCAGTTCTTC,TRBJ2-1,TRBV6-6,TRBD2,NA
CATSEARGRDLNTQNF,TGTGCCACCAGTGAAGCCCGCGGAAGGGATTTAAATACGCAGAATTTT,TRBJ2-3,TRBV24-1,NA,NA
CASCLNSGRFYEQYF,TGTGCCAGCTGCTTAAATAGCGGGAGATTCTACGAGCAGTACTTC,TRBJ2-7,TRBV5-5,TRBD2,NA
CASTPEGGGSSYNEEFF,TGTGCCAGCACCCCTGAGGGTGGGGGAAGCTCCTACAATGAGGAGTTCTTC,TRBJ2-1,TRBV11-2,NA,NA
CGSSPGAAYTF,TGTGGCAGCAGTCCGGGGGCAGCCTACACCTTC,TRBJ1-2,TRBV12-3/TRBV12-4,NA,NA
CASSLTAMNTGELLF,TGTGCCAGCAGCTTGACAGCCATGAACACCGGGGAGCTGTTGTTT,TRBJ2-2,TRBV11-3,NA,NA
CANSYPGPDKPQHF,TGTGCCAACAGTTACCCCGGGCCGGATAAGCCCCAGCATTTT,TRBJ1-5,TRBV6-6,NA,NA
CSAGRLAVSSYNEQLF,TGTAGTGCTGGAAGACTAGCAGTGAGCTCCTACAATGAGCAGTTATTC,TRBJ2-1,TRBV20-1,TRBD2,NA